The clone carrying this TCR beta chain was observed many times. In TCRdb, the PCR reads were re-called with MiXCR into one record per CDR3 protein. The sample contains approximately 680,000 distinct CDR3 sequences, 25% of which appear only once. These data come from a study of molecular identifiers for immune sequencing clone quantification. Per germline, CDR1 SGHVS and CDR2 FNYEAQ. The trim removed 5 bases at V and 3 bases at J, leaving 11 bases unmatched. The CDR3 is made up of 16 amino acids. Sequenced sample: naive CD8+ T cells from blood, with Jurkat cell RNA spiked in. Stated subset: FACS-sorted CD8+CD4-CCR7+CD45RA+ naive T cells. This rearrangement joins TRBV7-6 to TRBJ2-3; 7 positions agree with TRBD1. This sequence originates from a human donor in good health. Some libraries in this study had Jurkat cell RNA spiked in. The CDR3 sequence is CASSPRGDRETDTQYF. The CDR3 DNA sequence: TGTGCCAGCAGCCCAAGAGGGGACAGAGAAACAGATACGCAGTATTTT.